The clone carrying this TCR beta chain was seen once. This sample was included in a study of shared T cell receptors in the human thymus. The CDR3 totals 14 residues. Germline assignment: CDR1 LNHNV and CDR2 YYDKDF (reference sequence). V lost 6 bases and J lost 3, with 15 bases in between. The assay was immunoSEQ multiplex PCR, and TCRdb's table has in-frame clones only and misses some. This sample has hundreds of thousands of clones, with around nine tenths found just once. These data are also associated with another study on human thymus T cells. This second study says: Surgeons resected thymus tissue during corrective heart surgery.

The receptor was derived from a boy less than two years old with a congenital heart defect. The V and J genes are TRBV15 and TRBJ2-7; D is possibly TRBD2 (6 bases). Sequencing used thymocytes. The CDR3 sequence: CATSSSGEGYEQYF. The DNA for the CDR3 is TGTGCCACCAGTTCGTCGGGAGAGGGCTACGAGCAGTACTTC.